Shown below are 19 T cell receptor beta chains from a single sample sequenced in a study of monozygotic twins with inflammatory bowel disease. After re-calling the 5' RACE reads, TCRdb lists one entry per CDR3 protein, DNA absent. The sample data list 300,000 to 400,000 distinct CDR3 sequences. Sequenced sample: blood. The origin of the receptors is a human donor with ulcerative colitis or Crohn's disease, or a healthy co-twin of an affected twin (not recorded which).

The chain combines TRBV29-1 with TRBJ2-3. The germline gives CDR1 SQVTM, CDR2 ANQGSEA. CDR3 length: 12 amino acids. CDR3 sequence reads: CSGEEGSDTQYF.

V is TRBV3-1 and J is TRBJ1-6. Looked up from germline, CDR1 is LGHDT and CDR2 is YNNKEL (reference sequence). This CDR3 comprises 14 residues. The CDR3 loop reads CASSQGLGNSPLHF.

This chain uses TRBV5-6 with TRBJ2-1; the TCRdb call, TRBD1, lacks DNA for checking. The CDR3 contains 14 residues. Germline CDR1 is SGHDT and CDR2 is YYEEEE. Here the CDR3 reads CASRGDSIHNEQFF.

V and J are TRBV7-2 and TRBJ1-6; with no DNA, the TCRdb D assignment of TRBD1 cannot be verified. Germline CDR1 reads SGHTA; CDR2 reads FQGNSA. This CDR3 spans 15 amino acids. The CDR3 is CASSSDRGPDSPLHF.

Here the CDR3 reads CSARGGTGGNTEAFF. The J gene is TRBJ1-1, the V gene TRBV20-1; TCRdb lists TRBD1, though no DNA is available to test this call. There are 15 residues in the CDR3. Germline assignment: CDR1 DFQATT and CDR2 SNEGSKA (reference sequence).

V usage is TRBV6-1 and J usage is TRBJ2-3; with no DNA, the TCRdb D assignment of TRBD2 cannot be verified. Germline values: CDR1 MNHNS, CDR2 SASEGT. This CDR3 comprises 15 residues. CDR3 in amino acids: CASSQRAGGVDTQYF.

The chain's CDR3 is CASSLLGSGPGELFF. This rearrangement joins TRBV28 to TRBJ2-2. The CDR3 length is 15 residues. Germline assignment: CDR1 MDHEN and CDR2 SYDVKM.

The chain joins TRBV12-3 or TRBV12-4 to TRBJ1-6. This CDR3 has 12 amino acids. The CDR3 is CASRPVLGSLHF.

The rearrangement joins TRBV11-2 to TRBJ2-3. The CDR3 sequence is 16 residues long. Germline V gives CDR1 SGHAT, CDR2 FQNNGV. The CDR3 loop reads CASSLRSGLSTDTQYF.

The V call is TRBV11-2, the J call TRBJ2-1. The CDR3 runs 15 residues. The germline V gene encodes CDR1 SGHAT and CDR2 FQNNGV. The CDR3 loop reads CASSFSSSSYNEQFF. Full variable domain (remainder filled in from reference TRBV11-2 and TRBJ2-1): EAGVAQSPRYKIIEKRQSVAFWCNPISGHATLYWYQQILGQGPKLLIQFQNNGVVDDSQLPKDRFSAERLKGVDSTLKIQPAKLEDSAVYLCASSFSSSSYNEQFFGPGTRLTVL.

The genes are TRBV28 and TRBJ1-6. Germline V gene lookup returns CDR1 MDHEN and CDR2 SYDVKM. The CDR3 length is 15 residues. This chain's CDR3 is CASTGGTALNSPLHF.

The CDR3 sequence: CASSGRSVSTDTQYF. V usage is TRBV6-2 or TRBV6-3 and J usage is TRBJ2-3. In germline, CDR1 is MNHEY, CDR2 SVGEGT. The CDR3 runs to 15 residues.

The chain joins TRBV3-1 to TRBJ2-7; there is no DNA to check the TCRdb D call of TRBD2. Germline V gene lookup returns CDR1 LGHDT and CDR2 YNNKEL (reference sequence). This CDR3 has 14 amino acids. CDR3 region: CASSQSLASGSEYF.

V gene TRBV5-4 combines with J gene TRBJ2-3; the D gene TCRdb calls, TRBD2, cannot be checked with no DNA. CDR3 length: 15 amino acids. CDR1 SGHNT and CDR2 YYREEE come from the germline V gene (reference sequence). The CDR3 loop is CASRDPSGSTDTQYF.

The V gene is TRBV19, the J gene TRBJ2-2; the D call from TCRdb, TRBD1, cannot be confirmed without DNA. Per germline, CDR1 LNHDA and CDR2 SQIVND (reference sequence). The CDR3 runs 14 residues. The CDR3 reads CASSKDRGVGELFF.

The J gene is TRBJ2-7, the V gene TRBV4-3; TCRdb selects TRBD1, and the lack of DNA leaves this call unchecked. CDR3 length: 15 amino acids. Germline values: CDR1 LGHNA, CDR2 YSLEER. CDR3 in amino acids: CASSSYRGEAYEQYF.

The V gene is TRBV7-8, the J gene TRBJ1-5; TCRdb proposes TRBD1, but this gene call is untestable without DNA. CDR1 is SGHVS, CDR2 FQNEAQ, per germline. CDR3 length: 16 amino acids. This CDR3 reads CASSLSRTGATQPQHF.

The chain recombines TRBV5-1 with TRBJ2-7; no DNA is available, so the TRBD2 call from TCRdb remains unchecked. CDR3 length: 15 residues. Germline V gene sequence: CDR1 SGHRS, CDR2 YFSETQ. The CDR3 reads CASSLEYSGSREQYF.

The chain combines TRBV11-2 with TRBJ1-2. Germline V gene data show CDR1 as SGHAT and CDR2 as FQNNGV. There are 15 residues in the CDR3. CDR3 residues: CASSLDAVLNYGYTF. Combining the CDR3 with reference TRBV11-2 and TRBJ1-2 gives the whole variable domain EAGVAQSPRYKIIEKRQSVAFWCNPISGHATLYWYQQILGQGPKLLIQFQNNGVVDDSQLPKDRFSAERLKGVDSTLKIQPAKLEDSAVYLCASSLDAVLNYGYTFGSGTRLTVV.